Listed here are 22 T cell receptor beta chains from one sample, sequenced in a study of response to subunit inactivated influenza vaccine. From the RT-PCR reads, TCRdb called clonotypes with MiXCR, one entry per CDR3 protein. The sample contains about 190,000 distinct CDR3 sequences, 14% of which appear only once. The sequenced sample was CD8+ T cells sorted from PBMCs, obtained roughly 5 days after vaccination. All receptors come from a man aged 45-60 years who received an inactivated influenza vaccine.

This clonotype was picked up one time. The chain uses TRBV6-2 or TRBV6-3 and TRBJ1-1; D remains ambiguous. Germline V gene sequence: CDR1 MNHEY, CDR2 SVGEGT. CDR3 length: 15 amino acids. Deletions cut 0 bases from V and 1 base from J, with 9 bases between. CDR3: CASSYSVTSNTEAFF. The CDR3 DNA sequence: TGTGCCAGCAGTTACTCGGTCACTTCGAACACTGAAGCTTTCTTT.

This clonotype was observed many times. The chain is built from TRBV12-3 or TRBV12-4 and TRBJ2-5, with TRBD1 matching 8 bases. The CDR3 runs to 12 residues. With 8 bases clipped from V and 4 bases from J, the junction kept 3 bases outside the gene matches. The CDR3 DNA reads as TGTGCCAGCGGACAGGGAGGAGAGACCCAGTACTTC. Protein product: CASGQGGETQYF.

J is TRBJ2-1 and V is TRBV5-1; 16 nucleotides line up with TRBD2. V dropped 4 bases and J dropped 15; count of bases not matched to a gene: 16. The CDR3 is made up of 17 amino acids. Germline-derived CDR1 and CDR2 are SGHRS and YFSETQ. CDR3 coding DNA: TGCGCCAGCAGCCGGGAGCCTGGGACTAGCGGGAGGGCCAATGGGTTCTTC. Translated: CASSREPGTSGRANGFF.

This chain links TRBV4-1 with TRBJ1-2; D is undetermined. The CDR3 runs to 14 residues. The V gene's germline CDR1 is MGHRA and CDR2 YSYEKL. The ends were cut back, 0 bases at V and 3 bases at J, with 8 bases in the middle. CDR3 DNA: TGCGCCAGCAGCCAAGAGCCAGATTACTATGGCTACACCTTC. Protein: CASSQEPDYYGYTF.

This clonotype was observed a few times. CDR3 nucleotide sequence: TGCAGTGCTCCTCCCCTAGCGCCCACAGATACGCAGTATTTT. Amino acids: CSAPPLAPTDTQYF. The chain employs TRBV20-1 and TRBJ2-3; the D gene is possibly TRBD2 (6 bases). The ends were cut back, 5 bases at V and 2 bases at J, with 14 bases in the middle. Germline loops: CDR1 DFQATT, CDR2 SNEGSKA (reference sequence). The CDR3 runs to 14 residues.

The rearrangement links TRBV5-5 to TRBJ2-5; 9 nucleotides align to TRBD2. Germline CDR1 reads SGHKS; CDR2 reads YYEKEE (reference sequence). CDR3 size: 15 residues. The V and J ends lost 4 bases and 5 bases, in that order; junction bases with no gene match: 9. The CDR3 DNA follows: TGTGCCAGCAGCGCAGGGACTAGCTATCGGGAGACCCAGTACTTC. It is translated as CASSAGTSYRETQYF.

The chain couples TRBV3-1 to TRBJ1-1; D is perhaps TRBD1 (5 bases). The germline V gene encodes CDR1 LGHDT and CDR2 YNNKEL (reference sequence). Trimming removed 3 bases at V and 4 bases at J, with 30 bases between. This CDR3 is 20 amino acids long. The CDR3 coding sequence is TGTGCCAGCAGCCACCTCCCTCGTGGGGGAAACTCACCTTCCGGCACTGAAGCTTTCTTT. Protein product: CASSHLPRGGNSPSGTEAFF.

CDR3 protein: CASSEGYGTSYEQYF. CDR3 sequence (DNA): TGTGCCAGCAGCGAAGGATACGGGACTAGCTACGAGCAGTACTTC. The chain is built from TRBV7-6 and TRBJ2-7; 8 nucleotides match TRBD2. Germline V gene sequence: CDR1 SGHVS, CDR2 FNYEAQ. Trimming removed 5 bases from V and 3 bases from J; junction bases left unmatched: 9. This CDR3 is 15 amino acids long.

The rearrangement joins TRBV9 to TRBJ2-1, with 15 positions matching TRBD2. J was trimmed by 5 bases and V by 0 bases; bases with no gene match: 6. The CDR3 has 18 amino acids. Germline V lookup: CDR1 SGDLS, CDR2 YYNGEE. In DNA, the CDR3 is TGTGCCAGCAGCGTAGGTGGACTAGCGGGGGGGCAGAACAATGAGCAGTTCTTC. This encodes CASSVGGLAGGQNNEQFF.

In this sample, this clonotype turned up many times. V is TRBV12-3 or TRBV12-4 and J is TRBJ2-6; D not resolved. V was cut by 3 bases and J by 0 bases, with 6 bases left in between. This CDR3 has 15 residues. CDR3 sequence reads: CASSLGFSGANVLTF. The DNA of the CDR3 is TGTGCCAGCAGTTTGGGTTTCTCTGGGGCCAACGTCCTGACTTTC.

This clonotype was recorded a few times. The chain joins TRBV7-6 to TRBJ2-7; no clear D gene. Trimming took 2 bases from V and 5 from J, leaving 10 bases between them. Germline lookup yields CDR1 SGHVS and CDR2 FNYEAQ. The CDR3 runs to 13 residues. The chain's CDR3 is CASSLIEADEQYF. The CDR3 DNA is TGTGCCAGCAGCTTAATCGAGGCCGACGAGCAGTACTTC.

This clonotype has a count of ten or more. The chain carries TRBV12-3 or TRBV12-4 and TRBJ2-1; TRBD1 might be the D (6 bases). This CDR3 has 14 amino acids. Trimming left V 6 bases short and J 3 bases short, with 12 bases between. The CDR3 loop is CASSRTGNYNEQFF. The CDR3, as DNA: TGTGCCAGCAGCCGAACAGGGAACTACAATGAGCAGTTCTTC.

This clonotype was detected only a few times. The J gene is TRBJ2-3, the V gene TRBV6-1, with D perhaps TRBD1 or TRBD2 (5 bases each). Germline CDR1 reads MNHNS; CDR2 reads SASEGT. The CDR3 totals 14 residues. V lost 6 bases and J 0 bases, leaving 10 bases between the germline ends. In DNA form, the CDR3 reads TGTGCCAGCAGGACCCGGGACAGCACAGATACGCAGTATTTT. Protein: CASRTRDSTDTQYF.

This clonotype was counted at least ten times. The rearrangement joins TRBV5-6 to TRBJ1-1; D unresolved. The V end was cut by 1 base, the J end by 8 bases, with 15 bases between. Germline assignment: CDR1 SGHDT and CDR2 YYEEEE. This CDR3 is built from 14 residues. This chain's CDR3 is CASSLWFGQTEAFF. CDR3 in DNA: TGTGCCAGCAGCTTGTGGTTCGGGCAGACAGAAGCTTTCTTT. The complete variable domain, with remaining parts taken from reference TRBV5-6 and TRBJ1-1, reads DAGVTQSPTHLIKTRGQQVTLRCSPKSGHDTVSWYQQALGQGPQFIFQYYEEEERQRGNFPDRFSGHQFPNYSSELNVNALLLGDSALYLCASSLWFGQTEAFFGQGTRLTVV.

The J gene is TRBJ2-5, the V gene TRBV7-8, with 10 bases fitting TRBD2. Germline V gene lookup returns CDR1 SGHVS and CDR2 FQNEAQ. Losses at the gene ends were 6 bases for V and 3 bases for J; bases not matched to a gene: 4. CDR3 length: 14 amino acids. The CDR3 is CASRLGLAEETQYF. The CDR3 DNA reads as TGTGCCAGCAGACTAGGACTAGCGGAAGAGACCCAGTACTTC.

The sample holds many counts of this clonotype. The V and J genes are TRBV24-1 and TRBJ2-1; 12 positions agree with TRBD1. With 6 bases clipped from V and 9 bases from J, the junction kept 5 bases outside the gene matches. The CDR3 is 14 amino acids. Germline lookup yields CDR1 KGHDR and CDR2 SFDVKD. CDR3 in DNA: TGTGCCACCAGTTCGGGACAGGGGGCAGGTGAGCAGTTCTTC. This sequence encodes CATSSGQGAGEQFF.

Only a few counts were recorded for this clonotype. The rearrangement joins TRBV27 to TRBJ2-2; D ambiguous. Trimming removed 5 bases at V and 2 bases at J, with 12 bases between. The CDR3 spans 15 residues. Germline CDR1 and CDR2: MNHEY and SMNVEV (reference sequence). The CDR3 loop is CASSPQWLNTGELFF. The CDR3 DNA is TGTGCCAGCAGTCCCCAATGGCTTAACACCGGGGAGCTGTTTTTT.

This clonotype was detected ten times or more. CDR3 bases: TGTGCCAGCAGTTTTCGGGGGGGGGAGACCCAGTACTTC. Translation gives CASSFRGGETQYF. The V and J genes are TRBV28 and TRBJ2-5; 8 bases match TRBD2. Per the germline V gene, CDR1 is MDHEN and CDR2 is SYDVKM. Trimming removed 3 bases from V and 5 bases from J; junction bases left unmatched: 2. The CDR3 sequence is 13 residues long.

The V gene is TRBV28, the J gene TRBJ2-1, with TRBD2 identical over 9 bases. The CDR3 loop spans 13 amino acids. Germline loops: CDR1 MDHEN, CDR2 SYDVKM. After removal of 5 bases from V and 6 bases from J, the junction contained 2 bases not matched to a gene. The CDR3 protein is CASSVAGANEQFF. The CDR3 DNA reads TGTGCCAGCAGTGTAGCGGGAGCCAATGAGCAGTTCTTC.

The rearrangement uses TRBV10-2 and TRBJ2-2; D may be TRBD1 (6 bases). The germline CDR1 and CDR2 sequences are WSHSY and SAAADI. The CDR3 extends over 16 amino acids. The V end lost 8 bases, the J end lost 5 bases, and 21 bases lay between the germline ends. The CDR3 spells CASGHQGQRETGELFF. CDR3 DNA: TGCGCCAGCGGCCACCAGGGGCAACGGGAAACCGGGGAGCTGTTTTTT.

This clonotype turned up a few times. This rearrangement joins TRBV28 to TRBJ2-7; perhaps TRBD1 as D (5 bases). Germline lookup yields CDR1 MDHEN and CDR2 SYDVKM. This CDR3 comprises 14 residues. Trimming shortened V by 7 bases and J by 2 bases, and 15 bases separated the two germline ends. The CDR3 sequence: CASKKTGSAYEQYF. CDR3 nucleotide sequence: TGTGCCAGCAAAAAAACAGGTTCCGCCTACGAGCAGTACTTC.

The CDR3 region has the DNA TGCAGTGCTAAACTCCCGGGACTAGCGGGGCTGTACGAGCAGTTCTTC. This sequence encodes CSAKLPGLAGLYEQFF. The rearrangement links TRBV20-1 to TRBJ2-1, with 13 bases that match TRBD2. The CDR3 runs 16 residues. The V gene's germline CDR1 is DFQATT and CDR2 SNEGSKA (reference sequence). V was clipped by 4 bases and J by 10 bases; unmatched bases: 13.